The present T cell receptor (beta chain) was sequenced within a study of identical twins. Study observations and caveats: For out-of-frame alpha sequences shared by twins, low generation probability was in excess. Rather than following the same donors, the conclusions depended on cross-sectional statistical analysis. Cord blood's abundant beta clonotypes had fewer insertions, unlike memory repertoires. Part of the zero-insertion signal could reflect confounding by invariant MAIT and iNKT cells.

Comment on this clonotype: As yet, its antigen is unknown. A read error may account for a junction end that differs from germline.

TCRdb analysed the 5' RACE reads with MiXCR anew, one entry per CDR3 protein. The sample carries more than 250,000 distinct CDR3 sequences, 6.5% to 9.5% recorded once. The CDR3 totals 15 residues. This sample also appeared in a second study, on yellow fever vaccine responses in identical twins.

The V and J genes are TRBV12-3 or TRBV12-4 and TRBJ2-7; TRBD2 agrees at 9 bases. This TCR was recovered from a woman aged 18 to 35 in good health. Sample: memory (CD45RO+) T cells sorted from blood. In nucleotides, the CDR3 is TGTGCCAGCAGCTTCCGGCCTAGCGGGGCCTACGAGCAGTGCTTC. Translating gives CASSFRPSGAYEQCF.